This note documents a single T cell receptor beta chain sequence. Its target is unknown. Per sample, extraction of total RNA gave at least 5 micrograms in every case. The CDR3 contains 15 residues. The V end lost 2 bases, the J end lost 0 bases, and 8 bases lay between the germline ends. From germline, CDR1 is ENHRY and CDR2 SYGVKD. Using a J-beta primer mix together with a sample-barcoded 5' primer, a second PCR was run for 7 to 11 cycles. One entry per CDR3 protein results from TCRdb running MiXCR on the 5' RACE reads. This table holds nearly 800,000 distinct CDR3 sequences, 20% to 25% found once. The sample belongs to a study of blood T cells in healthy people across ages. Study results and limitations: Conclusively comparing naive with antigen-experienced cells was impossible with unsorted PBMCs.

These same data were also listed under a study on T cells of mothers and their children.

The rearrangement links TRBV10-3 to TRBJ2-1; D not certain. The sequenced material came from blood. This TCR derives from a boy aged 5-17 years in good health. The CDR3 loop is CAISEVESSYNEQFF. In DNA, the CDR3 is TGTGCCATCAGTGAGGTAGAGAGCTCCTACAATGAGCAGTTCTTC.